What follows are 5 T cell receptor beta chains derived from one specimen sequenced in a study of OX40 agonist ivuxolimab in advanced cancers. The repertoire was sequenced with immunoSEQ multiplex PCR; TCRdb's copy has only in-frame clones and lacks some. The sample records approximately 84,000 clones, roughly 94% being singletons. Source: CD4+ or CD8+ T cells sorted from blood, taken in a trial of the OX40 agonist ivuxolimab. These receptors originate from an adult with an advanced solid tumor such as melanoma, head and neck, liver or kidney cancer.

CDR3 sequence (DNA): TGTGCCATCAGTGAGGACAGTGAAGCTTTCTTT. This gives the protein CAISEDSEAFF. The J gene is TRBJ1-1, the V gene TRBV10-3, with D maybe TRBD1 (5 bases). The CDR3 contains 11 residues. V lost 2 bases, J lost 7 bases, and 5 bases lay in between. Germline CDR1 reads ENHRY; CDR2 reads SYGVKD.

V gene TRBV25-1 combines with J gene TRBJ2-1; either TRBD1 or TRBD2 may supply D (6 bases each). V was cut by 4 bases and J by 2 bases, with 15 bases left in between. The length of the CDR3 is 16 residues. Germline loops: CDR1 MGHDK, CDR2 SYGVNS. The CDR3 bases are TGTGCCAGCAGTGTGGCCGGGGGCGATGCCTACAATGAGCAGTTCTTC. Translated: CASSVAGGDAYNEQFF.

CDR3 residues: CASSIRGMNTEAFF. The CDR3 DNA reads as TGTGCCAGTAGTATTCGGGGGATGAACACTGAAGCTTTCTTT. The V gene is TRBV19, the J gene TRBJ1-1; TRBD1 might be the D (5 bases). Germline V gene sequence: CDR1 LNHDA, CDR2 SQIVND (reference sequence). There are 14 residues in the CDR3. V was shortened by 3 bases and J by 0 bases, with 8 bases between the two germline ends.

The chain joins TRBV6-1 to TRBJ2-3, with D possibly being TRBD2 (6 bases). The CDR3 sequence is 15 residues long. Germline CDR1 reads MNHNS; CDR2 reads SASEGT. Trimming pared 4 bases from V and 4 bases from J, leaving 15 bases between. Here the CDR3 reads CASSVFGDSADTQYF. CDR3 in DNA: TGTGCCAGCAGTGTATTTGGGGACTCTGCAGATACGCAGTATTTT.

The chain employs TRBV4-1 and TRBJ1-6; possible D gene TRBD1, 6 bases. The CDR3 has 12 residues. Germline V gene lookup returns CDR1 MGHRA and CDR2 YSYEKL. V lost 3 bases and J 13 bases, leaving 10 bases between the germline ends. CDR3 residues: CASSQGGLPLHF. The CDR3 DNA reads TGCGCCAGCAGCCAGGGGGGGCTGCCCCTCCACTTT.